This is a list of T cell receptor beta chains from one sample in a study of T cells after yellow fever vaccination. TCRdb itself ran the 5' RACE reads through MiXCR, one entry per CDR3 protein. The sample consists of under 550,000 distinct CDR3 sequences, 20% to 25% of them appearing once. Here the sequenced sample was PBMCs, taken about 21 days after the first yellow fever vaccination. The receptor source for this set is a man younger than 35 who received the YFV17D yellow fever vaccine. CDR3s include the opening cysteine and the closing phenylalanine or tryptophan. A D gene is named only where the DNA matches it firmly. For some rows the clone size is stated as once, few or many, or as a class when expanded; others skip it.

>.|TRBV10-3|TRBJ2-5|.
TGTGCCATCAGTGATTTTGCGGCCAGTCAAGAGACCCAGTACTTC
CAISDFAASQETQYF
>.|TRBV9|TRBJ1-2|few
TGTGCCAGCAGCGGACGCGGGGTAGGGTATGGCTACACCTTC
CASSGRGVGYGYTF
>.|TRBV5-1|TRBJ2-7|few
TGCGCCAGCAGCGCGGACGTTCACGAGCAGTACTTC
CASSADVHEQYF
>.|TRBV25-1|TRBJ1-2|.
TGTGCCAGCAGCCCCGGGATATATAATAACTATGGCTACACCTTC
CASSPGIYNNYGYTF
>.|TRBV20-1|TRBJ1-2|.
TGCAGTGCTAGCATCCCTGGGGGCTACACCTTC
CSASIPGGYTF
>TRBD2|TRBV7-9|TRBJ2-1|few
TGTGCCAGCAGCTTAGAGCGCCCGGGGGGGGGGTACAATGAGCAGTTCTTC
CASSLERPGGGYNEQFF
>TRBD2|TRBV11-1|TRBJ2-5|few
TGTGCCAGCAGCTTGGGCCTAGCGGGGAAGACCCAGTACTTC
CASSLGLAGKTQYF
>TRBD2|TRBV18|TRBJ2-1|few
TGTGCCAGCTCACCATCCGGGACTAGCGGGGCCATCTCGGGTGAGCAGTTCTTC
CASSPSGTSGAISGEQFF
>.|TRBV7-2|TRBJ1-5|few
TGTGCCAGCACTCCCGAGGTGGGTCTATACCCCACCCAGCCCCAGCATTTT
CASTPEVGLYPTQPQHF
>.|TRBV7-2|TRBJ1-5|many
TGTGCCAGCAGCCAAACCCGGGATCAGCCCCAGCATTTT
CASSQTRDQPQHF
>.|TRBV28|TRBJ1-1|.
TGTGCCAGCAGTCCCCCCTTACGGACTGAAGCTTTCTTT
CASSPPLRTEAFF
>.|TRBV19|TRBJ1-4|few
TGTGCCAGTAGAACCGGGACAATTGAAAAACTGTTTTTT
CASRTGTIEKLFF
>TRBD1|TRBV5-1|TRBJ1-2|few
TGCGCCAGCAGCACAGGGGAGGTTGGCTACACCTTC
CASSTGEVGYTF
>TRBD1|TRBV2|TRBJ2-6|.
TGTGCCAGCGCCCGGGACAGGGTCCCTGGGGCCAACGTCCTGACTTTC
CASARDRVPGANVLTF
>TRBD1|TRBV7-6|TRBJ2-5|few
TGTGCCAGCAGCCATGAGGACAGGGGGCTCTGGGAGACCCAGTACTTC
CASSHEDRGLWETQYF
>.|TRBV7-7|TRBJ2-5|few
TGTGCCAGCAGACCCGAGTCACATAAGGGGACCCAGTACTTC
CASRPESHKGTQYF
>.|TRBV5-4|TRBJ2-7|few
TGTGCCAGCAGCTTGGACAAAATTCTTACCTACGAGCAGTACTTC
CASSLDKILTYEQYF
>TRBD1|TRBV13|TRBJ1-4|.
TGTGCCAGCAGCCCAGCCGGGACAGGGGATGAAAAACTGTTTTTT
CASSPAGTGDEKLFF